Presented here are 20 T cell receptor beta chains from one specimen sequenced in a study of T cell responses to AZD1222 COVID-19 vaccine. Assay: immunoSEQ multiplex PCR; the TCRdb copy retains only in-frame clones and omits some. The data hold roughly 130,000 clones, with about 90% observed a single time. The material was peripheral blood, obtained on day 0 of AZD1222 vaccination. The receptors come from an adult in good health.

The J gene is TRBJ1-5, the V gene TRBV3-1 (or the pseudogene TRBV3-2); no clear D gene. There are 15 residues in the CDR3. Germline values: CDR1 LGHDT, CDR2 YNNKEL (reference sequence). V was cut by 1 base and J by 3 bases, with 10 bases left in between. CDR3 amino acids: CASSQGGGNNQPQHF. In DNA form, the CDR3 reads TGTGCCAGCAGCCAAGGGGGAGGAAACAATCAGCCCCAGCATTTT.

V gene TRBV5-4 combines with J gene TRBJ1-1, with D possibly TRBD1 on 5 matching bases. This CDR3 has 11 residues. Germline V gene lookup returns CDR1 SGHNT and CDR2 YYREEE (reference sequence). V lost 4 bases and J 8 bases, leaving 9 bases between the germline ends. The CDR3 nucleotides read TGTGCCAGCAGCCCGGGGGTGGAAGCTTTCTTT. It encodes CASSPGVEAFF.

In nucleotides, the CDR3 is TGTGCCAGCAGTTTAACCCCCCCGCGGGGTGAGACCCAGTACTTC. This encodes CASSLTPPRGETQYF. The chain uses TRBV27 and TRBJ2-5; perhaps TRBD2 as D (6 bases). V lost 2 bases to trimming and J lost 5 bases, with 15 bases between them. This CDR3 spans 15 amino acids. Per germline, CDR1 MNHEY and CDR2 SMNVEV (reference sequence).

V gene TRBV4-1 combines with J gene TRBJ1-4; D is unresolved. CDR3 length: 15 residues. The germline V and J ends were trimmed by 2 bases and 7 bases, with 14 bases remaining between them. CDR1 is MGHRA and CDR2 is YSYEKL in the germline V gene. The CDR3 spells CASSQLGGRGEKLFF. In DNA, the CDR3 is TGCGCCAGCAGCCAATTGGGCGGGCGCGGTGAAAAACTGTTTTTT.

Written as DNA, the CDR3 is TGCGCCAGCAGCCAGGAACTGACTAGCGGCGATTTAACCTACGAGCAGTACTTC. Translated, it gives CASSQELTSGDLTYEQYF. The rearrangement links TRBV4-3 to TRBJ2-7, with 9 nucleotides matching TRBD2. CDR3 size: 18 residues. V was clipped by 3 bases and J by 2 bases; unmatched bases: 14. CDR1 LGHNA and CDR2 YSLEER come from the germline V gene.

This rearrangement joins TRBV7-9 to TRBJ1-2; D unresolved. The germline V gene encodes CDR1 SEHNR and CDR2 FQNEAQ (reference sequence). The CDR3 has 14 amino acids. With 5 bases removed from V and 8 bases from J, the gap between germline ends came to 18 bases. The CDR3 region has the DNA TGTGCCAGCAGCGCTGTGTCTGGGGAGGAAGGCTACACCTTC. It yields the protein CASSAVSGEEGYTF.

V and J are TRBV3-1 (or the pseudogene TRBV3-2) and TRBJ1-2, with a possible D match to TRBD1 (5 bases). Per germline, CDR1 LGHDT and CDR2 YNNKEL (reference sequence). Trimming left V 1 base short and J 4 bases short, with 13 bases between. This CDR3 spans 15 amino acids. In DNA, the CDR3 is TGTGCCAGCAGCCAAGCAGGGTTTTTGGGCTATGGCTACACCTTC. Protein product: CASSQAGFLGYGYTF.

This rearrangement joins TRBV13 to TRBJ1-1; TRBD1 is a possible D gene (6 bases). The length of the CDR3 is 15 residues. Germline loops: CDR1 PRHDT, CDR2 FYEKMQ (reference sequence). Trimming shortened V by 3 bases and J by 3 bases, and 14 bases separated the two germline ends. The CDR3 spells CASSLFGGADTEAFF. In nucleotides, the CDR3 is TGTGCCAGCAGCTTGTTTGGGGGGGCGGACACTGAAGCTTTCTTT.

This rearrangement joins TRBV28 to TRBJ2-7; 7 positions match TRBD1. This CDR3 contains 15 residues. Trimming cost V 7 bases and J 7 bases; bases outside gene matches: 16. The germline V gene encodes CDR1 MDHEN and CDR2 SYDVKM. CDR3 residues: CASTMTGFSVREQYF. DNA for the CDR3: TGTGCCAGCACCATGACAGGGTTCAGTGTGAGGGAGCAGTACTTC. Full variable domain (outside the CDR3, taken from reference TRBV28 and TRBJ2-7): DVKVTQSSRYLVKRTGEKVFLECVQDMDHENMFWYRQDPGLGLRLIYFSYDVKMKEKGDIPEGYSVSREKKERFSLILESASTNQTSMYLCASTMTGFSVREQYFGPGTRLTVT.

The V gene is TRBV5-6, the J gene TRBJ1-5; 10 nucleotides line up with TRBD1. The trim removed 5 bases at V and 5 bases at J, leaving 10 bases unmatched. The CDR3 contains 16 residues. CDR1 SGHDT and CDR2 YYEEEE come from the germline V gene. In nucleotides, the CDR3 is TGTGCCAGCAGGAGACAGGGGGCGGGAAGAGATCAGCCCCAGCATTTT. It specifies CASRRQGAGRDQPQHF.

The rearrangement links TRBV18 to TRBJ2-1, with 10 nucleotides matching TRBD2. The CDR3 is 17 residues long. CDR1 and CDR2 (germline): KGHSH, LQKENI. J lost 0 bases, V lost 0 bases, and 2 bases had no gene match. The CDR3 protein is CASSPPLAGASYNEQFF. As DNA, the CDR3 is TGTGCCAGCTCACCACCCCTAGCGGGGGCCTCCTACAATGAGCAGTTCTTC.

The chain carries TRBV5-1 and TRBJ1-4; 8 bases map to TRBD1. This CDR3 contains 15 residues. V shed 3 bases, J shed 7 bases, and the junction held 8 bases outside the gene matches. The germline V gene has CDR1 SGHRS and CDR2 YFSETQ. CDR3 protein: CASSSQGAQGEKLFF. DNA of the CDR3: TGCGCCAGCAGCTCTCAGGGGGCGCAAGGTGAAAAACTGTTTTTT.

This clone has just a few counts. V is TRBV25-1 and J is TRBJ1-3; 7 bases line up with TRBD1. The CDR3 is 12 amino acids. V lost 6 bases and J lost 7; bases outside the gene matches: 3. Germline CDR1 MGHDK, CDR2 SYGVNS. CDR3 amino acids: CASSRQGNTIYF. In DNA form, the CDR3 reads TGTGCCAGCAGCCGACAGGGCAACACCATATATTTT.

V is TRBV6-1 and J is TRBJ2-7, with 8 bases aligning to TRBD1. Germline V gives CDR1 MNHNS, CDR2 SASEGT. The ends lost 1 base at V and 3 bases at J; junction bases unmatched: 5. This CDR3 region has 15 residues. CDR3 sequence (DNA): TGTGCCAGCAGTGAAGGGACAGGGAAATACTACGAGCAGTACTTC. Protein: CASSEGTGKYYEQYF.

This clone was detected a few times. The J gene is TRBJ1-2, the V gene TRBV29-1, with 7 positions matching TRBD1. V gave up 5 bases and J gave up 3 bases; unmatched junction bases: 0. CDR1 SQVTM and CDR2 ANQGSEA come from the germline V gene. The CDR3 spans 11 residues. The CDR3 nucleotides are TGCAGCGTTCAGGGGGACTATGGCTACACCTTC. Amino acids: CSVQGDYGYTF.

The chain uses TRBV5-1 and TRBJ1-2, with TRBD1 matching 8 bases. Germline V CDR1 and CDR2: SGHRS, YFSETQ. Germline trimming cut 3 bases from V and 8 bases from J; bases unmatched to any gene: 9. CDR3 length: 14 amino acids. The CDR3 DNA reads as TGCGCCAGCAGCTCAGGACAGGGTGCTGACGGCTACACCTTC. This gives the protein CASSSGQGADGYTF.

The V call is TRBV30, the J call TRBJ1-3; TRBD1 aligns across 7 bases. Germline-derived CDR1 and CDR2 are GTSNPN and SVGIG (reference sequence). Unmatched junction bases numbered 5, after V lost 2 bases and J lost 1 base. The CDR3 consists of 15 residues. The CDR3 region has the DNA TGTGCCTGGAGTCCCGGGACAGCTTCTGGAAACACCATATATTTT. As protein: CAWSPGTASGNTIYF.

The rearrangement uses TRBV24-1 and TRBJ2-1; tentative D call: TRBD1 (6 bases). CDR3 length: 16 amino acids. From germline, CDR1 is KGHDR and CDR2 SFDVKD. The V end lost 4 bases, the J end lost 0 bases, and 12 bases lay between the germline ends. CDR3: CATSESGQRSYNEQFF. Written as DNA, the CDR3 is TGTGCCACCAGTGAATCAGGACAGCGCTCCTACAATGAGCAGTTCTTC.

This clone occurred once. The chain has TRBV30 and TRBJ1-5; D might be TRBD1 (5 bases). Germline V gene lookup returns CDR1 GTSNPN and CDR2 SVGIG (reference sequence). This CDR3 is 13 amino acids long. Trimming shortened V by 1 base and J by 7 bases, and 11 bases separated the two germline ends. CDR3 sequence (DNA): TGTGCCTGGAGTGGGCAGGGAAACCAGCCCCAGCATTTT. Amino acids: CAWSGQGNQPQHF.

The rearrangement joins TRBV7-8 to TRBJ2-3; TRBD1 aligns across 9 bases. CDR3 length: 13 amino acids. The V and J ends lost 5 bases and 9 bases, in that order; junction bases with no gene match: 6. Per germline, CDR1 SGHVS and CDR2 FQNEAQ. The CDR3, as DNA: TGTGCCAGCAGCCCACGGGACAGGGACACGCAGTATTTT. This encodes CASSPRDRDTQYF.